The next 8 T cell receptor beta chains were all read from a single sample in a study of T-cell memory formation after mild COVID-19. In TCRdb, the 5' RACE reads were re-called with MiXCR into one record per CDR3 protein. The table has under 250,000 distinct CDR3 sequences, approximately 15% seen once. Sequencing input: PBMCs or a T cell subset sorted from them (not recorded which). These receptors originate from an adult woman who had mild COVID-19 (a few samples of this study predate the infection). Cell type and time point are not known.

This clonotype was seen at least ten times. The gene calls are TRBV12-3 or TRBV12-4 and TRBJ2-3; 11 bases agree with TRBD2. V shed 6 bases, J shed 0 bases, and the junction held 5 bases outside the gene matches. CDR3 length equals 16 residues. CDR3 nucleotides: TGTGCCAGCAGCCCTCGGACTAGCGGGAGCACAGATACGCAGTATTTT. Its translation is CASSPRTSGSTDTQYF.

CDR3 loop: CASSPLTGRQETQYF. For the CDR3, the DNA is TGTGCCAGCAGCCCGCTGACAGGCCGCCAAGAGACCCAGTACTTC. The chain has TRBV14 and TRBJ2-5; maybe TRBD1 (6 bases). From germline, CDR1 is SGHDN and CDR2 FVKESK. V was cut by 4 bases and J by 1 base, with 13 bases left in between. The CDR3 has 15 residues.

This clonotype has ten or more counts. The J gene is TRBJ2-1, the V gene TRBV7-9; D gene unclear. Trimming pared 1 base from V and 2 bases from J, leaving 9 bases between. This CDR3 spans 15 amino acids. Germline assignment: CDR1 SEHNR and CDR2 FQNEAQ (reference sequence). CDR3 coding DNA: TGTGCCAGCAGCTTAGAAAGGGAACCCTACAATGAGCAGTTCTTC. Its translation: CASSLEREPYNEQFF.

This chain joins TRBV6-5 and TRBJ2-7, with D uncertain. V dropped 8 bases and J dropped 3 bases, with 14 bases sitting between them. There are 13 residues in the CDR3. Germline CDR1 and CDR2: MNHEY and SVGAGI. The CDR3 region has the DNA TGTGCCAGCCCGAAGGTTCCGGGCTACGAGCAGTACTTC. Translation gives CASPKVPGYEQYF.

The table lists this clonotype with a few counts. The CDR3 nucleotides read TGTGCCAGCAGTTGGGGCAGCTCCTACGAGCAGTACTTC. Amino acid sequence: CASSWGSSYEQYF. V and J are TRBV12-3 or TRBV12-4 and TRBJ2-7; D perhaps matches TRBD1 (5 bases). V dropped 4 bases and J dropped 0 bases, with 7 bases sitting between them. The CDR3 is 13 residues long.

V is TRBV4-1 and J is TRBJ2-1; 10 nucleotides agree with TRBD2. The CDR3 totals 16 residues. Germline V gene sequence: CDR1 MGHRA, CDR2 YSYEKL. V lost 0 bases, J lost 5 bases, and 4 bases stayed unmatched. The CDR3 protein is CASSQDPSGGHNEQFF. CDR3 coding DNA: TGCGCCAGCAGCCAAGATCCTAGCGGGGGACACAATGAGCAGTTCTTC.

This clonotype turned up a few times. The CDR3 region has the DNA TGTGCCATCAGTGAGATTGTGCGAAGCACAGATACGCAGTATTTT. Amino acid sequence: CAISEIVRSTDTQYF. V and J are TRBV10-3 and TRBJ2-3; D is undetermined. Germline V gene lookup returns CDR1 ENHRY and CDR2 SYGVKD. The CDR3 loop spans 15 amino acids. V lost 2 bases, J lost 0 bases, and 9 bases lay in between.

This chain joins TRBV19 and TRBJ2-2; the D gene is possibly TRBD2 (6 bases). CDR1 is LNHDA, CDR2 SQIVND, per germline (reference sequence). The CDR3 has 15 amino acids. V was trimmed by 6 bases and J by 3 bases, leaving 14 bases between them. CDR3 DNA sequence: TGTGCCAGTAGGCTCGGGGGACTGGACACCGGGGAGCTGTTTTTT. This gives the protein CASRLGGLDTGELFF.